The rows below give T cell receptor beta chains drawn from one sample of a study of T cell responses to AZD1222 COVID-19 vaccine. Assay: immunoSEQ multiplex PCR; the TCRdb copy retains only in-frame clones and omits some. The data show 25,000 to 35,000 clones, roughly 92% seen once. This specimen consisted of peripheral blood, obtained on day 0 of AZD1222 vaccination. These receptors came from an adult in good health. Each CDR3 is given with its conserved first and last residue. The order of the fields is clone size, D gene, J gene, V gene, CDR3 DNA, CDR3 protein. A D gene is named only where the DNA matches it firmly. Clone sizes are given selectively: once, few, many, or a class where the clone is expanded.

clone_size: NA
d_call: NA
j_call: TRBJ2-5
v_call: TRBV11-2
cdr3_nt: TGTGCCAGCAGCTCAACGTTAGGGGAAGAGACCCAGTACTTC
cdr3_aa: CASSSTLGEETQYF

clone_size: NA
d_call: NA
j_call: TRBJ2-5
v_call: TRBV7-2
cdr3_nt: TGTGCCAGCAGCTTGGGACCCCAGAAGACCCAGTACTTC
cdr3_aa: CASSLGPQKTQYF

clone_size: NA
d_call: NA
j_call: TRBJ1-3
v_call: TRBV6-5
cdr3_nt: TGTGCCAGCAAAGTAGGGTATTCTGGAAACACCATATATTTT
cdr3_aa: CASKVGYSGNTIYF

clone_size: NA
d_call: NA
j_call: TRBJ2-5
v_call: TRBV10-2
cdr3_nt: TGCGCCAGCAGTGAAATAGAAGAGACCCAGTACTTC
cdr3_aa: CASSEIEETQYF

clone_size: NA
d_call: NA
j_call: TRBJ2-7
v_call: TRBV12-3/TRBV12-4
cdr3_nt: TGTGCCAGCAGTTTGGACCGATACGAGCAGTACTTC
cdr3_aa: CASSLDRYEQYF

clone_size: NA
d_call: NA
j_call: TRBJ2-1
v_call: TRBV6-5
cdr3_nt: TGTGCCAGCAGTTCAGCCTCTAGCGCAAACTACAATGAGCAGTTCTTC
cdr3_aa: CASSSASSANYNEQFF

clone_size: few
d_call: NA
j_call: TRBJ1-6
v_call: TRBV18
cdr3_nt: TGTGCCAGCTCCGCAGGGGCTAATTCACCCCTCCACTTT
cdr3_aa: CASSAGANSPLHF

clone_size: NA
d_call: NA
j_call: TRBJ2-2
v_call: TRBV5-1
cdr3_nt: TGCGCCAGCAGCTTGCAGGGGCCCCGGACCGGGGAGCTGTTTTTT
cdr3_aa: CASSLQGPRTGELFF

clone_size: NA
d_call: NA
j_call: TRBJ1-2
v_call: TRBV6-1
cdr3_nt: TGTGCCAGCAGTGAAGCCCAGATCTATGGCTACACCTTC
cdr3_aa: CASSEAQIYGYTF

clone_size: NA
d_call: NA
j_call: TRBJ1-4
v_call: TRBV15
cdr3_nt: TGTGCCACCAGCAGAGATGTGGTTGCAACTAATGAAAAACTGTTTTTT
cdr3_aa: CATSRDVVATNEKLFF

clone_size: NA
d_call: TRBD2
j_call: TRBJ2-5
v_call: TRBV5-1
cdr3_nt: TGCGCCAGCAGCCCCGGACTAGCGGGGTCCCAAGAGACCCAGTACTTC
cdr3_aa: CASSPGLAGSQETQYF

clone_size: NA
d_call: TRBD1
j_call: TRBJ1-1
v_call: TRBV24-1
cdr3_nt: TGTGCCACCAGTTTCCCGACAGGGGGATTCACTGAAGCTTTCTTT
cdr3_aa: CATSFPTGGFTEAFF

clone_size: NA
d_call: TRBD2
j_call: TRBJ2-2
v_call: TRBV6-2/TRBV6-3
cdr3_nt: TGTGCCAGCAGTAGAGCGGGGGGGACCGGGGAGCTGTTTTTT
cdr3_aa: CASSRAGGTGELFF

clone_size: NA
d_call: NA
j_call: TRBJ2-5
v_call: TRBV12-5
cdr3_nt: TGTGCTAGTGCATTTGGCCAAGAGACCCAGTACTTC
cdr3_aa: CASAFGQETQYF

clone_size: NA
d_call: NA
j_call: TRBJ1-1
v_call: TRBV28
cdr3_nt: TGTGCCAGCAGGGGGCGAAGCACTGAAGCTTTCTTT
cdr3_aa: CASRGRSTEAFF

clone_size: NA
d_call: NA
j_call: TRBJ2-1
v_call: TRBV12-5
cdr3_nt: TGTGCTAGTGGCTCCACAAGGGCCGAGGCAGGACACTACAATGAGCAGTTCTTC
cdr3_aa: CASGSTRAEAGHYNEQFF